This T cell receptor beta chain was recovered during a study of CD8+ T cells in alopecia areata (dated by TCRdb to between 2018 and 2020). The study in broad terms: The treated patients took part in an open-label pilot trial in which moderate-to-severe alopecia areata was treated with oral tofacitinib at 5 to 10 mg twice daily. Tofacitinib was given for 6 to 18 months, followed by 6 months of follow-up off drug to assess delayed response and recurrence. Disease severity in treated patients was measured with the SALT score, which quantifies the percentage of affected scalp surface area. The study used high-throughput TCRbeta sequencing to examine T cell clonal expansion in alopecia areata, in both the C3H/HeJ mouse model and human patients. Human TCRbeta sequencing covered scalp tissue and sorted CD4+ and CD8+ peripheral blood T cells from patchy and totalis/universalis alopecia areata patients and healthy controls. Biopsies were taken from tofacitinib-treated patients at baseline and again at 4 and 24 weeks into treatment, and several of those patients also had a later scalp biopsy. Scalp clonality was compared among normal scalp (n=4), patchy alopecia areata scalp (n=8), and alopecia totalis/universalis scalp (n=8). RNA came from the PAXgene miRNA kit for fixed scalp, the miRNeasy kit for PBMCs, and the RNeasy kit for mouse skin. Amplification of TCRbeta CDR3 regions was done by immunoSEQ multiplex PCR using 35 Vbeta forward primers and 13 Jbeta reverse primers. Study-wide findings and limitations: Resident alphabeta T cells in normal human skin are also sequenced, complicating scalp TCR repertoire analysis, unlike mouse skin dominated by gammadelta T cells. During tofacitinib treatment, many expanded lesional clones stuck around in both scalp and blood, and this persistence may partly explain why relapse happens after treatment is stopped. Because the treated cohort was small and had just a single nonresponder, larger studies are needed to establish links between baseline CD8+ expansion and response. Tofacitinib significantly decreased scalp clonality and the number of expanded CD8+ clones among the top 100 scalp clones. Compared with normal scalp, lesional scalp had higher clonality and more expanded CD8+ clones, particularly in alopecia totalis/universalis, a pattern that suggests antigenic drive. Shared TCR sequences between patients were less evident than in mice, which may be partly attributable to HLA diversity in the patient population.

The sample's time point label, in plain terms: more than three weeks on oral tofacitinib. Reading the label with the study, this specimen's treatment or condition is: oral pan-JAK inhibitor, 5-10 mg twice daily. Lesional scalp punch biopsies and peripheral blood were collected from alopecia areata patients. PBMCs were isolated by density centrifugation and stained for CD3, CD4 and CD8, after which CD4+ and CD8+ T cells were sorted on a FACSAria. This clone was detected a few times. No antigen is known for it. No per-base quality is available; no much larger clone lies one base away. The germline V gene (reference sequence) specifies GTSNPN as CDR1 and SVGIG as CDR2. V is cut by 2 bases and J by 5 bases, and the space between the germline ends is 15 bases. The CDR3 numbers 14 residues from cysteine through phenylalanine. CDR3 DNA only is kept here, 42 bases in frame from base 1. The library was prepared using the immunoSEQ multiplex PCR assay. RNA was extracted from all samples and reverse transcribed into cDNA, which served as template for TCR sequencing. SuperScript III was used for first-strand cDNA synthesis, primed with a 2:1 mix of oligo-dT and random hexamers. A synthetic immune receptor repertoire was used to assess amplification bias, and residual bias was removed computationally. The source study handled its data this way. After raw reads were preprocessed to remove errors, the CDR3 was defined following IMGT conventions as running from the conserved cysteine to phenylalanine. Clonality was computed by normalizing Shannon entropy by log2 of the number of productive unique TCRs and subtracting the result from 1. CD4 or CD8 identity of scalp clones was inferred by cross-referencing scalp TCRbeta sequences with sorted blood CD4 and CD8 repertoires. The table was pulled from immuneACCESS by TCRdb, which kept in-frame rearrangements only. Such tables lose some clones; where checked, under half of the loss comes from unresolved V genes, and the rest has no known cause. That table is the source of V, J and clone size, and D and trimming were worked out from the DNA. The table for this sample lists around 210,000 clones; about three fifths of them were counted only once. Around 4.3% of the sample is taken by the ten largest.

The TCR was taken from a human donor with alopecia areata. Sequenced here: CD4+ T cells sorted from blood, sampled at week 4, from a patient treated with tofacitinib. The chain joins TRBV30 to TRBJ2-5, with a weak D call of TRBD1 (6 bases match). The CDR3 loop reads CAWSRRDTSETQYF. The sequenced DNA: TGTGCCTGGAGTCGCAGGGACACTTCGGAGACCCAGTACTTC.